This note documents a single TCR beta chain sequence. Its antigen is as yet unknown. The sample belongs to a study of cytomegalovirus exposure and HLA in healthy donors. Study findings and constraints: The study put 160 or so TCR beta chains on its list as cytomegalovirus-associated. Donors were assumed by presence/absence analyses to have roughly uniform sequencing depth.

Losses at the gene ends were 6 bases for V and 3 bases for J; bases not matched to a gene: 8. This CDR3 is 15 amino acids long. Germline loops: CDR1 SGHRS, CDR2 YFSETQ. PCR employed 60 Vbeta and 13 Jbeta primers. Produced via immunoSEQ multiplex PCR; TCRdb's table is partial and in-frame only. Its table records about 160,000 clones. The sample comprised PBMCs. The source is a woman aged 60-75 years in good health and CMV-seronegative. The chain is built from TRBV5-1 and TRBJ2-2; 7 bases line up with TRBD2. CDR3 protein: CASIGGRADTGELFF. In nucleotides, the CDR3 is TGCGCCAGCATTGGGGGGAGGGCAGACACCGGGGAGCTGTTTTTT.